These 31 T cell receptor beta chains originate from one sample sequenced in a study of cytomegalovirus exposure and HLA in healthy donors. Only in-frame clones appear in the TCRdb table, and some are missing; sequencing was by immunoSEQ multiplex PCR. The sample records 130,000 to 150,000 clones, roughly nine tenths being singletons. The source material was PBMCs. These receptors were obtained from a young woman in good health and CMV-seropositive.

J is TRBJ1-1 and V is TRBV28, with a weak D call TRBD1 (5 bases). CDR3 length: 15 residues. Trimming took 3 bases from V and 4 from J, leaving 15 bases between them. The germline gives CDR1 MDHEN, CDR2 SYDVKM. The CDR3 loop reads CASSLGLGMGTEAFF. For the CDR3, the DNA is TGTGCCAGCAGTTTGGGGCTCGGAATGGGCACTGAAGCTTTCTTT.

This chain joins TRBV5-1 and TRBJ2-3; weak D call: TRBD2 (6 bases). V was pared by 0 bases and J by 3 bases, with 11 bases between. The CDR3 is made up of 15 amino acids. Germline V CDR1 and CDR2: SGHRS, YFSETQ. In nucleotides, the CDR3 is TGCGCCAGCAGCTTGGACCCGGGAGCAACAGATACGCAGTATTTT. Translation: CASSLDPGATDTQYF.

This chain uses TRBV27 with TRBJ1-5; TRBD1 matches 7 bases. V shed 2 bases, J shed 6 bases, and the junction held 13 bases outside the gene matches. The CDR3 sequence is 17 residues long. Germline lookup yields CDR1 MNHEY and CDR2 SMNVEV (reference sequence). CDR3 nucleotides: TGTGCCAGCAGTTTAACTGCGACAGGGCCAAGGGGTCAGCCCCAGCATTTT. It codes for CASSLTATGPRGQPQHF.

V gene TRBV7-9 combines with J gene TRBJ1-4; tentative D call: TRBD1 (6 bases). Between the trimmed V and J ends, which lost 6 bases and 2 bases, there was a span of 13 bases. Germline-derived CDR1 and CDR2 are SEHNR and FQNEAQ (reference sequence). CDR3 size: 15 residues. The CDR3 DNA sequence: TGTGCCAGCAGACCATGGACAGCTACTAATGAAAAACTGTTTTTT. This gives the protein CASRPWTATNEKLFF.

This clone was seen once. The CDR3 bases are TGTGCCAGCTCACCCACCGGGACAGGGGACTCTGGGGCCAACGTCCTGACTTTC. It codes for CASSPTGTGDSGANVLTF. V gene TRBV18 combines with J gene TRBJ2-6; TRBD1 aligns across 10 bases. CDR3 length: 18 residues. CDR1 and CDR2 (germline): KGHSH, LQKENI. V was clipped by 3 bases and J by 0 bases; unmatched bases: 5. Full variable domain (missing parts from reference TRBV18 and TRBJ2-6): NAGVMQNPRHLVRRRGQEARLRCSPMKGHSHVYWYRQLPEEGLKFMVYLQKENIIDESGMPKERFSAEFPKEGPSILRIQQVVRGDSAAYFCASSPTGTGDSGANVLTFGAGSRLTVL.

J is TRBJ1-3 and V is TRBV6-5, with TRBD1 matching 10 bases. CDR3 size: 15 residues. Germline-derived CDR1 and CDR2 are MNHEY and SVGAGI. The V gene end was trimmed by 4 bases and the J gene end by 3 bases; junction bases not matched to a gene: 3. CDR3 region: CASSSGTGVGNTIYF. The CDR3 coding sequence is TGTGCCAGCAGTTCTGGGACAGGGGTTGGAAACACCATATATTTT.

The chain employs TRBV7-2 and TRBJ2-4, with unresolved D. Trimming removed 5 bases from V and 5 bases from J, with 4 bases in between. This CDR3 has 11 residues. The germline V gene encodes CDR1 SGHTA and CDR2 FQGNSA. Written as DNA, the CDR3 is TGTGCCAGCAGCCTCGAAAACATTCAGTACTTC. Protein: CASSLENIQYF. Variable domain in full (rest from reference TRBV7-2 and TRBJ2-4): GAGVSQSPSNKVTEKGKDVELRCDPISGHTALYWYRQSLGQGLEFLIYFQGNSAPDKSGLPSDRFSAERTGGSVSTLTIQRTQQEDSAVYLCASSLENIQYFGAGTRLSVL.

The V call is TRBV7-2, the J call TRBJ1-1, with D tentatively TRBD1 (5 bases). Per germline, CDR1 SGHTA and CDR2 FQGNSA. The CDR3 contains 14 residues. The V gene lost 3 bases and the J gene lost 10 bases, with 18 bases spanning the gap. The CDR3 protein is CASSFSRGPVGAFF. The CDR3 nucleotides are TGTGCCAGCAGCTTTTCGCGGGGCCCGGTCGGAGCTTTCTTT.

The chain is built from TRBV6-5 and TRBJ1-5, with a weak D call TRBD1 (6 bases). CDR1 is MNHEY and CDR2 is SVGAGI in the germline V gene. V lost 4 bases and J lost 6, with 16 bases in between. The length of the CDR3 is 15 residues. CDR3 DNA: TGTGCCAGCAGTTTAGGGAACAGGGTTGGTCAGCCCCAGCATTTT. It translates to CASSLGNRVGQPQHF.

This clone turned up a few times. The chain uses TRBV29-1 and TRBJ1-1; D uncertain. The CDR3 spans 12 residues. Germline CDR1 reads SQVTM; CDR2 reads ANQGSEA. Between the trimmed V and J ends, which lost 5 bases and 6 bases, there was a span of 13 bases. The CDR3: CSVSGPAAEAFF. In DNA, the CDR3 is TGCAGCGTTTCTGGCCCCGCCGCTGAAGCTTTCTTT.

The rearrangement links TRBV10-3 to TRBJ2-1; TRBD1 matches 9 bases. Trimming cost V 11 bases and J 3 bases; bases outside gene matches: 8. CDR1 and CDR2 from the germline V gene are ENHRY and SYGVKD. The CDR3 covers 14 residues. The CDR3 protein is CAATGTGNYNEQFF. The CDR3 bases are TGTGCCGCCACCGGGACAGGGAACTACAATGAGCAGTTCTTC.

This chain joins TRBV7-9 and TRBJ1-4; 9 bases align to TRBD1. The CDR3 spans 15 residues. Germline V gene lookup returns CDR1 SEHNR and CDR2 FQNEAQ (reference sequence). With V trimmed by 5 bases and J by 7 bases, 8 bases remained unmatched. In nucleotides, the CDR3 is TGTGCCAGCAGCGGACGACAGGGGGTTGGTGAAAAACTGTTTTTT. Amino acid sequence: CASSGRQGVGEKLFF.

The chain links TRBV19 to TRBJ1-1; D possibly corresponds to TRBD1 (5 bases). V lost 5 bases and J 7 bases, leaving 11 bases between the germline ends. CDR1 is LNHDA, CDR2 SQIVND, per germline (reference sequence). The CDR3 runs to 12 residues. Here the CDR3 DNA reads TGTGCCAGTAGTGGCAGCGGGGGTGAAGCTTTCTTT. This gives the protein CASSGSGGEAFF.

The chain carries TRBV7-2 and TRBJ2-1, with a possible D match to TRBD1 (6 bases). There are 14 residues in the CDR3. Looked up from germline, CDR1 is SGHTA and CDR2 is FQGNSA. V lost 1 base and J 7 bases, leaving 11 bases between the germline ends. CDR3: CASSLGTALNEQFF. The CDR3 nucleotides are TGTGCCAGCAGCTTAGGGACAGCTTTGAATGAGCAGTTCTTC.

This clone was seen just once. The rearrangement joins TRBV11-1 to TRBJ2-1; 7 bases are shared with TRBD2. CDR1 is SGHAT, CDR2 FQDESV, per germline (reference sequence). The CDR3 runs 14 residues. With V trimmed by 7 bases and J by 7 bases, 10 bases remained unmatched. The CDR3 coding sequence is TGTGCCAGCAACGTGGGAGGGCCGCTGAATGAGCAGTTCTTC. Translated, it gives CASNVGGPLNEQFF.

The rearrangement uses TRBV7-2 and TRBJ2-1, with D tentatively TRBD1 (6 bases). The CDR3 sequence is 15 residues long. The germline CDR1 and CDR2 sequences are SGHTA and FQGNSA. Between the trimmed V and J ends, which lost 5 bases and 3 bases, there was a span of 14 bases. The CDR3 here is CASSETGVNYNEQFF. For the CDR3, the DNA is TGTGCCAGCAGCGAGACAGGAGTTAACTACAATGAGCAGTTCTTC.

The chain is built from TRBV19 and TRBJ2-5; the match to TRBD2 covers 7 bases. Looked up from germline, CDR1 is LNHDA and CDR2 is SQIVND (reference sequence). Trimming cost V 6 bases and J 5 bases; bases outside gene matches: 6. The CDR3 runs to 13 residues. The CDR3 nucleotides read TGTGCCAGTAGGCGGGGGATTGAGGAGACCCAGTACTTC. It encodes CASRRGIEETQYF.

This rearrangement joins TRBV5-1 to TRBJ2-3, with D tentatively TRBD1 (6 bases). This CDR3 is 16 amino acids long. With 4 bases removed from V and 0 bases from J, the gap between germline ends came to 15 bases. From germline, CDR1 is SGHRS and CDR2 YFSETQ. The CDR3 is CASSQLQGASTDTQYF. In DNA, the CDR3 is TGCGCCAGCAGCCAATTACAGGGAGCTAGCACAGATACGCAGTATTTT. The full variable domain, rest sourced from reference TRBV5-1 and TRBJ2-3, is KAGVTQTPRYLIKTRGQQVTLSCSPISGHRSVSWYQQTPGQGLQFLFEYFSETQRNKGNFPGRFSGRQFSNSRSEMNVSTLELGDSALYLCASSQLQGASTDTQYFGPGTRLTVL.

J is TRBJ2-7 and V is TRBV7-9; D unclear. The V gene lost 0 bases and the J gene lost 1 base, with 10 bases spanning the gap. Per the germline V gene, CDR1 is SEHNR and CDR2 is FQNEAQ (reference sequence). This CDR3 region has 15 residues. The CDR3 DNA follows: TGTGCCAGCAGCTTAGCAATCACGGGTTCCTACGAGCAGTACTTC. Translated: CASSLAITGSYEQYF.

V gene TRBV7-3 combines with J gene TRBJ2-1; 9 positions agree with TRBD2. V dropped 4 bases and J dropped 4; count of bases not matched to a gene: 11. Germline V gives CDR1 SGHTA, CDR2 FQGTGA. The CDR3 has 17 residues. The CDR3 here is CASSSPPGGRGYNEQFF. DNA of the CDR3: TGTGCCAGCAGCTCCCCCCCAGGCGGGAGGGGGTACAATGAGCAGTTCTTC.

V gene TRBV6-4 combines with J gene TRBJ1-2; D is ambiguous. Germline CDR1 and CDR2: MRHNA and SNTAGT. The V end lost 6 bases, the J end lost 0 bases, and 11 bases lay between the germline ends. The CDR3 extends over 14 amino acids. CDR3 in amino acids: CASSVPRTNYGYTF. CDR3 nucleotide sequence: TGTGCCAGCAGCGTTCCGAGGACTAACTATGGCTACACCTTC.

The rearrangement joins TRBV30 to TRBJ2-7, with 10 bases aligning to TRBD2. V lost 5 bases, J lost 5 bases, and 6 bases stayed unmatched. Germline V lookup: CDR1 GTSNPN, CDR2 SVGIG (reference sequence). This CDR3 is 13 amino acids long. CDR3 amino acids: CAWGGLAENEQYF. CDR3 DNA sequence: TGTGCCTGGGGAGGACTAGCGGAAAACGAGCAGTACTTC.

The chain couples TRBV13 to TRBJ2-3, with 9 nucleotides matching TRBD2. Germline V gene sequence: CDR1 PRHDT, CDR2 FYEKMQ (reference sequence). CDR3 length equals 18 residues. The junction had 13 bases not matched to a gene; V was cut back by 0 bases and J by 6 bases. The CDR3 sequence is CASSLGRTSDTIKDTQYF. The CDR3 DNA sequence: TGTGCCAGCAGCTTAGGAAGGACTAGCGACACTATCAAGGATACGCAGTATTTT.

V and J are TRBV9 and TRBJ2-7, with D possibly being TRBD2 (5 bases). The CDR3 contains 14 residues. The V and J ends lost 3 bases and 0 bases respectively, with 10 bases between them. CDR1 is SGDLS and CDR2 is YYNGEE in the germline V gene. The CDR3: CASSARDFSYEQYF. CDR3 bases: TGTGCCAGCAGCGCCCGGGATTTCTCCTACGAGCAGTACTTC.

The rearrangement uses TRBV12-2 and TRBJ1-5; the D call in the table, TRBD1, was not verified against the DNA. TRBV12-2 is annotated as a pseudogene. The CDR3 runs 16 residues. CDR3 in DNA: TGTGCAAGTCGCTACGACAGGGGAGTAGGCAATCAGCCCCAGCATTTT. It translates to CASRYDRGVGNQPQHF.

The genes are TRBV16 and TRBJ1-1, with 9 positions matching TRBD1. V shed 5 bases, J shed 5 bases, and the junction held 9 bases outside the gene matches. CDR1 KGHSY and CDR2 FQNENV come from the germline V gene. CDR3 length: 15 residues. The CDR3 here is CASSGDRERWTEAFF. The CDR3 nucleotides are TGTGCCAGCAGCGGGGACAGGGAGCGGTGGACTGAAGCTTTCTTT.

In its sample, this clone was seen a few times. The chain has TRBV1 and TRBJ2-7; the D call TRBD1 from the table was never checked on the DNA. TRBV1 is tagged as a pseudogene. CDR3 size: 11 residues. CDR3 DNA sequence: TGCACCAGCAGCACAGGGTACGAGCAGTACTTC. As protein: CTSSTGYEQYF.

The genes are TRBV6-6 and TRBJ1-2; 7 nucleotides align to TRBD1. CDR3 length: 14 residues. Germline V gene data show CDR1 as MNHNY and CDR2 as SVGAGI (reference sequence). The trim removed 5 bases at V and 8 bases at J, leaving 11 bases unmatched. The DNA for the CDR3 is TGTGCCAGCAGTCGAACAGGGGAGACGTCGGGCTACACCTTC. Translating gives CASSRTGETSGYTF.

V usage is TRBV10-3 and J usage is TRBJ2-3; 8 bases fit TRBD1. V gave up 4 bases and J gave up 5 bases; unmatched junction bases: 2. CDR1 and CDR2 (germline): ENHRY, SYGVKD. The CDR3 totals 13 residues. CDR3 DNA: TGTGCCATCAGTGGACAGGGGCGAGATACGCAGTATTTT. It yields the protein CAISGQGRDTQYF.

The chain links TRBV6-5 to TRBJ1-4; the match to TRBD1 covers 10 bases. Germline CDR1 MNHEY, CDR2 SVGAGI. The CDR3 contains 14 residues. J lost 6 bases, V lost 6 bases, and 4 bases had no gene match. The CDR3 loop is CASRRTGGDEKLFF. The CDR3 coding sequence is TGTGCCAGCAGAAGGACAGGGGGAGATGAAAAACTGTTTTTT.

This clone was seen only a few times. The chain recombines TRBV2 with TRBJ1-2; no reliable D call. The germline V gene encodes CDR1 SNHLY and CDR2 FYNNEI. Trimming took off 6 bases at V and 1 base at J, with 9 bases between the two ends. The CDR3 is 13 amino acids. CDR3 region: CASREASNYGYTF. For the CDR3, the DNA is TGTGCCAGCAGGGAGGCCAGTAACTATGGCTACACCTTC.